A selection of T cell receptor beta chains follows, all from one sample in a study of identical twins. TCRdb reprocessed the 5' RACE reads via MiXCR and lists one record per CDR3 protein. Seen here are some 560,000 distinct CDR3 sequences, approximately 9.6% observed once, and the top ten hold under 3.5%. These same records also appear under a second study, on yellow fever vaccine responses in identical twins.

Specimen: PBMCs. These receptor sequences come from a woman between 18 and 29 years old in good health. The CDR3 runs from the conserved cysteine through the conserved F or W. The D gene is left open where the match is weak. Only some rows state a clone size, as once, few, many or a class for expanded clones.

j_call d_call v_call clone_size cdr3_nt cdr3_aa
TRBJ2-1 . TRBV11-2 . TGTGCCAGCAGCTTAGATGGAAGGCGGGACAATGAGCAGTTCTTC CASSLDGRRDNEQFF
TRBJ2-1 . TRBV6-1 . TGTGCCAGCAGGCGCGGGGTAGCGGAGACCTACAATGAGCAGTTCTTC CASRRGVAETYNEQFF
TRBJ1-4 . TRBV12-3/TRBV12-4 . TGTGCCAGCAGTTTTAGGGTCACTAATGAAAAACTGTTTTTT CASSFRVTNEKLFF
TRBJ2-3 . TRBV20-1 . TGCAGTGCTAGAGATTGGCGGGCTGATACGCAGTATTTT CSARDWRADTQYF
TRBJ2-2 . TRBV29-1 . TGCAGCGCCCGGCTGGCTCCAGCGAACACCGGGGAGCTGTTTTTT CSARLAPANTGELFF
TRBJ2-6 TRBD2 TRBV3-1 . TGTGCCACTAAACCCCCTGACGATCACCCTCGGGGGGGCCCCACTGGGGCCAACGTCCTGACTTTC CATKPPDDHPRGGPTGANVLTF
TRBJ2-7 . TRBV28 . TGTGCCAGCAGTATCAACGGGGGTTCGGGCGAGCAGTACTTC CASSINGGSGEQYF
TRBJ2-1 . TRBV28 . TGTGCCAGCAGTTTATTTGCGGGAAGCTCCTACAATGAGCAGTTCTTC CASSLFAGSSYNEQFF
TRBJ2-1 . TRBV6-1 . TGTGCCAGCATCCGGCTAGCGTCTTACAATGAGCAGTTCTTC CASIRLASYNEQFF
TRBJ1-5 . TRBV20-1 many TGCAGTGCTAGTGGGGCGAGCAATCAGCCCCAGCATTTT CSASGASNQPQHF
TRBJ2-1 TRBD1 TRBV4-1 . TGCGCCAGCAGCCAACTAGGGGACAGGAGCTCCTACAATGAGCAGTTCTTC CASSQLGDRSSYNEQFF
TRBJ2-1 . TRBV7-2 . TGTGCCAGCAGCTTTGTGGGTGCGATCAATGAGCAGTTCTTC CASSFVGAINEQFF
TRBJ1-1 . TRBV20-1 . TGCAGTGCTAGGAGGGGAGATGAAGCTTTCTTT CSARRGDEAFF
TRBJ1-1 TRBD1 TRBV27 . TGTGCCAGCAGTTTATCAGACAGGGTTGGGAACACTGAAGCTTTCTTT CASSLSDRVGNTEAFF
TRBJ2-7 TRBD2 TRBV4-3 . TGCGCCAGCAGCCACCTGCGGGGGTACGAGCAGTACTTC CASSHLRGYEQYF
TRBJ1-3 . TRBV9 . TGTGCCAGCAGCGTAGCTGGGGGGGGGTTCAGTGGAAACACCATATATTTT CASSVAGGGFSGNTIYF